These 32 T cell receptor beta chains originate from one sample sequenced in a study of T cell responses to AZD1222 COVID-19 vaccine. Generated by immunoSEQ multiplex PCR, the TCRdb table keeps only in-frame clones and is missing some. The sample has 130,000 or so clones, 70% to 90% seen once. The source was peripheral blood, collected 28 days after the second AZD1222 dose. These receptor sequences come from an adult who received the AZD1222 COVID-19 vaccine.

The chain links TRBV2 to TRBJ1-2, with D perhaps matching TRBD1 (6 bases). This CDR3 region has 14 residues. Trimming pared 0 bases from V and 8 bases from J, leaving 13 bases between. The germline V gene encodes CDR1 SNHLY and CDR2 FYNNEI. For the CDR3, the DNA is TGTGCCAGCAGTGAAGCGCGGGGGGCGTGGGGCTACACCTTC. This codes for CASSEARGAWGYTF.

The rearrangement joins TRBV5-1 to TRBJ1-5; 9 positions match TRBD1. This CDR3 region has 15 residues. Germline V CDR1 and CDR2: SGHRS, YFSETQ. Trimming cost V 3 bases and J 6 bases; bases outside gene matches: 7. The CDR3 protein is CASSSGQGLGQPQHF. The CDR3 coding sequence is TGCGCCAGCAGCTCCGGACAGGGGCTCGGTCAGCCCCAGCATTTT.

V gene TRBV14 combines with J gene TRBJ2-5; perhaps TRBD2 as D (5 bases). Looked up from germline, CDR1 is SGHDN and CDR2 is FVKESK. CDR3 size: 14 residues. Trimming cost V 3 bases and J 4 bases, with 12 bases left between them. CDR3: CASSQLAGIETQYF. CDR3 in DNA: TGTGCCAGCAGCCAGCTAGCCGGGATAGAGACCCAGTACTTC.

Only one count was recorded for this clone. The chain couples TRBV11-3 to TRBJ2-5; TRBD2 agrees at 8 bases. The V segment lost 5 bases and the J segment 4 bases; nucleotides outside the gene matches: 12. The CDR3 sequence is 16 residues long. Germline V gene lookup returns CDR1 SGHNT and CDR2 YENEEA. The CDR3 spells CASSARSGGRGETQYF. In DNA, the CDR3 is TGTGCCAGCAGCGCCCGCAGCGGGGGCCGGGGAGAGACCCAGTACTTC.

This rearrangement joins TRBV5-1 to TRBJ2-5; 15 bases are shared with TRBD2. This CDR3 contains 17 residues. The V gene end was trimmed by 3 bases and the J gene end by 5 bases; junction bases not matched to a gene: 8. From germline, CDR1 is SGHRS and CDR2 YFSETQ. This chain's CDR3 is CASSSGTSGGRHETQYF. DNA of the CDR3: TGCGCCAGCAGCTCCGGGACTAGCGGGGGGCGGCATGAGACCCAGTACTTC.

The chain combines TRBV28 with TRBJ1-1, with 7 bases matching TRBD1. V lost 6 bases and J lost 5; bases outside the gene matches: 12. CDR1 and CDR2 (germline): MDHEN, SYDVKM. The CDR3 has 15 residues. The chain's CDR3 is CASSRRQGGKTEAFF. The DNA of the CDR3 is TGTGCCAGCAGCCGAAGACAGGGAGGAAAGACTGAAGCTTTCTTT.

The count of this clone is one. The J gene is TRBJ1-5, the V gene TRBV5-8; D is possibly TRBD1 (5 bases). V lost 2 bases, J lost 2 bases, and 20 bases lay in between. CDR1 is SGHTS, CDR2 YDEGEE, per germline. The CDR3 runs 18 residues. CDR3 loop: CASSFSVKDQGGNQPQHF. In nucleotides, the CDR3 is TGTGCCAGCAGCTTTTCGGTAAAGGACCAAGGGGGCAATCAGCCCCAGCATTTT.

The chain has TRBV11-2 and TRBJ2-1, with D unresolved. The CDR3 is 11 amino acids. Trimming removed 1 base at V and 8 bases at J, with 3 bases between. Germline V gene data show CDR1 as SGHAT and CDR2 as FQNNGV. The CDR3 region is CASSLAYEQFF. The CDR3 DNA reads TGTGCCAGCAGCTTAGCCTATGAGCAGTTCTTC.

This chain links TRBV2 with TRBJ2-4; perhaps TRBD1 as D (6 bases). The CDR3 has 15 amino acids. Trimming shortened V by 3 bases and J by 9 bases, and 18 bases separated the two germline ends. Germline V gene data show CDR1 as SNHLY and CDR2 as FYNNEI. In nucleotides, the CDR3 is TGTGCCAGCAGTGATACAGGGAGTTGGGTGGGCATTCAGTACTTC. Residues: CASSDTGSWVGIQYF. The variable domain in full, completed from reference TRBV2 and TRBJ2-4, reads EPEVTQTPSHQVTQMGQEVILRCVPISNHLYFYWYRQILGQKVEFLVSFYNNEISEKSEIFDDQFSVERPDGSNFTLKIRSTKLEDSAMYFCASSDTGSWVGIQYFGAGTRLSVL.

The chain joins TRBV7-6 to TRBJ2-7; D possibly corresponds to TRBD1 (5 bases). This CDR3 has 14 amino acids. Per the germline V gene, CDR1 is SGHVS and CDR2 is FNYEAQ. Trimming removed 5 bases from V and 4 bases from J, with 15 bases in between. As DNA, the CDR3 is TGTGCCAGCAGCCCCATACGAGACAGATACGAGCAGTACTTC. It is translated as CASSPIRDRYEQYF.

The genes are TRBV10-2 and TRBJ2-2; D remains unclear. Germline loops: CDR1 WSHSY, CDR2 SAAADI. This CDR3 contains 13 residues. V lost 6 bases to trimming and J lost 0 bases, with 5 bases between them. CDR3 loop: CASRGANTGELFF. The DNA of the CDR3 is TGCGCCAGCAGGGGCGCGAACACCGGGGAGCTGTTTTTT.

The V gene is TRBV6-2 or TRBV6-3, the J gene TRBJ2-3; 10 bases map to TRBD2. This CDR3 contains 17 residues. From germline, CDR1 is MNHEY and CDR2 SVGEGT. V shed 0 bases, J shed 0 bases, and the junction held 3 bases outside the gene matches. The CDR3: CASSYSSGGASTDTQYF. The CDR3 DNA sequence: TGTGCCAGCAGTTACTCCAGCGGGGGGGCTAGCACAGATACGCAGTATTTT.

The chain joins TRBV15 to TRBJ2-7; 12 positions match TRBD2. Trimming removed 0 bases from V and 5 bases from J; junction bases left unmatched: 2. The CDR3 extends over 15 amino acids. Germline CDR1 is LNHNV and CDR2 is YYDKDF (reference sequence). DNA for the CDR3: TGTGCCACCAGCAGAGATACTAGCGGGGGGAACGAGCAGTACTTC. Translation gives CATSRDTSGGNEQYF.

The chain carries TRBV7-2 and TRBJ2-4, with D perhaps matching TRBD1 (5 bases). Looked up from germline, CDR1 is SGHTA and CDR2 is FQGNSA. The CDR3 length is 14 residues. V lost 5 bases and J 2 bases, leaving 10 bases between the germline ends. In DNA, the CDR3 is TGTGCCAGCAGCCAAGACAGCACCAAAAACATTCAGTACTTC. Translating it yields CASSQDSTKNIQYF.

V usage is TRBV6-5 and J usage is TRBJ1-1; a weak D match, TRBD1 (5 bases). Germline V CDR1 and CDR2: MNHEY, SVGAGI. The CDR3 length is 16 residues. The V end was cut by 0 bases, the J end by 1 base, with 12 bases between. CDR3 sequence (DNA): TGTGCCAGCAGTTACTCTTCTGGGACCTCGAACACTGAAGCTTTCTTT. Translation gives CASSYSSGTSNTEAFF.

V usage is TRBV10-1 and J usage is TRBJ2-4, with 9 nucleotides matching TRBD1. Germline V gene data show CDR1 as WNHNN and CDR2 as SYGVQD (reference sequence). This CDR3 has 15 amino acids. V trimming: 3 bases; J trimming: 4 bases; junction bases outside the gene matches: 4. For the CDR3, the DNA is TGCGCCAGCAGTGAAGCCGGGACAGGGAAAAACATTCAGTACTTC. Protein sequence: CASSEAGTGKNIQYF.

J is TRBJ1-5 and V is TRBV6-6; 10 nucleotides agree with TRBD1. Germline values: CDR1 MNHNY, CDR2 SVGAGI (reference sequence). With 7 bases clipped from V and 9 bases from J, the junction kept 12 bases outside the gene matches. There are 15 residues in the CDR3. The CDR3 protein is CASTPLDRGQLPQHF. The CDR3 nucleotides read TGTGCCAGCACCCCACTAGACAGGGGGCAGCTGCCCCAGCATTTT.

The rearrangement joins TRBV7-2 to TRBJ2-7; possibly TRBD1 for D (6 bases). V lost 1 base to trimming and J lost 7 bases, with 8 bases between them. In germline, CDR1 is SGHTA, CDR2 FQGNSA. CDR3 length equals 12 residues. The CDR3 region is CASSLVDREQYF. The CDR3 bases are TGTGCCAGCAGCTTAGTAGACAGGGAGCAGTACTTC.

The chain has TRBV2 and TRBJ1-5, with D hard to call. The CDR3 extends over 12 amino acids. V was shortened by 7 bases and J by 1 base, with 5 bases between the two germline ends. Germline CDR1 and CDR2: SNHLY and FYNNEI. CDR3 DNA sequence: TGTGCCAGCACACGGAGCAATCAGCCCCAGCATTTT. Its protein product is CASTRSNQPQHF.

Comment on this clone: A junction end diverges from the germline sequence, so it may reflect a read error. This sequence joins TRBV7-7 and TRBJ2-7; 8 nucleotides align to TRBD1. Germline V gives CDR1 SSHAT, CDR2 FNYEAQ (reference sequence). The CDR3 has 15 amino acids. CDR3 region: CASSNRDRTAYEQYF. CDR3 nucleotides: TGTGCTAGCAGCAACCGGGACAGGACCGCCTACGAGCAGTACTTC.

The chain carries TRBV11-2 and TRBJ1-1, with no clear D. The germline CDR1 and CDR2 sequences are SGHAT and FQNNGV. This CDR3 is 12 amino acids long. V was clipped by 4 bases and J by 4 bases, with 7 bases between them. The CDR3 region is CASSSSGTEAFF. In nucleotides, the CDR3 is TGTGCCAGCAGCTCCTCTGGCACTGAAGCTTTCTTT.

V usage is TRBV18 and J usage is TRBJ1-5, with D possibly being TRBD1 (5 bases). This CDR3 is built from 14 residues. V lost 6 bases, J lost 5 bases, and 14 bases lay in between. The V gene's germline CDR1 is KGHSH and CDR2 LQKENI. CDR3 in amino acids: CASSRQGVDQPQHF. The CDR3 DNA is TGTGCCAGCTCCCGCCAGGGTGTGGATCAGCCCCAGCATTTT. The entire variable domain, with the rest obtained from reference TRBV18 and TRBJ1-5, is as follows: NAGVMQNPRHLVRRRGQEARLRCSPMKGHSHVYWYRQLPEEGLKFMVYLQKENIIDESGMPKERFSAEFPKEGPSILRIQQVVRGDSAAYFCASSRQGVDQPQHFGDGTRLSIL.

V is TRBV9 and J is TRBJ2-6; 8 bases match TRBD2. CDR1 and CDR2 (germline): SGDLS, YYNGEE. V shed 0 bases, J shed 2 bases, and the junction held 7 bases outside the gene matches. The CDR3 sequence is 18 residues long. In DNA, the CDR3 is TGTGCCAGCAGCGTAGTCCAGCGGGGGTTCACTGGGGCCAACGTCCTGACTTTC. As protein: CASSVVQRGFTGANVLTF.

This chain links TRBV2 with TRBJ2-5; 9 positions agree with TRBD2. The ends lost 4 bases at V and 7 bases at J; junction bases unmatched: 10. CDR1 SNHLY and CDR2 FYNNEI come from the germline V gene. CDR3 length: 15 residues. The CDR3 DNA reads TGTGCCAGCAGTGCTTTGCGGGGGGGCCTTTGGACCCAGTACTTC. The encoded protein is CASSALRGGLWTQYF.

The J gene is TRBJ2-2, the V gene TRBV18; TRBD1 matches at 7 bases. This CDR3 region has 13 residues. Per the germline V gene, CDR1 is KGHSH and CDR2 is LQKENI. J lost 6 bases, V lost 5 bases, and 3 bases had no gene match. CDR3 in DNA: TGTGCCAGCTCAAATCAGGGGGCCGGGGAGCTGTTTTTT. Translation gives CASSNQGAGELFF.

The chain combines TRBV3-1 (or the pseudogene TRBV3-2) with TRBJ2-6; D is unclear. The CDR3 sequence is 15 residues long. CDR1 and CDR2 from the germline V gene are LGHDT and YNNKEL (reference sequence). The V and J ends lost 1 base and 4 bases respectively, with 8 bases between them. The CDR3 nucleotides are TGTGCCAGCAGCCAAGCTCTCGGGGGGGCCAACGTCCTGACTTTC. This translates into CASSQALGGANVLTF.

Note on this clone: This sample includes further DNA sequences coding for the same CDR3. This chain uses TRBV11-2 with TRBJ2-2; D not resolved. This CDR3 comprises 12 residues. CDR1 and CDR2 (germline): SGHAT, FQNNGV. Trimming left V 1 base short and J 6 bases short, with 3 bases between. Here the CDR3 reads CASSLVAGELFF. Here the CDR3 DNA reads TGTGCCAGCAGCTTAGTGGCCGGGGAGCTGTTTTTT. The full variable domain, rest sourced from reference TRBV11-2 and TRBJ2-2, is EAGVAQSPRYKIIEKRQSVAFWCNPISGHATLYWYQQILGQGPKLLIQFQNNGVVDDSQLPKDRFSAERLKGVDSTLKIQPAKLEDSAVYLCASSLVAGELFFGEGSRLTVL.

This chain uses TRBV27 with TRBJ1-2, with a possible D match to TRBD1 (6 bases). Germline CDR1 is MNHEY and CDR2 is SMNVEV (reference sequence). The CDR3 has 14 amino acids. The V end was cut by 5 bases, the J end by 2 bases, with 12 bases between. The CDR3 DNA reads TGTGCCAGCAGTCCAGGTGGACAGAACTATGGCTACACCTTC. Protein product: CASSPGGQNYGYTF.

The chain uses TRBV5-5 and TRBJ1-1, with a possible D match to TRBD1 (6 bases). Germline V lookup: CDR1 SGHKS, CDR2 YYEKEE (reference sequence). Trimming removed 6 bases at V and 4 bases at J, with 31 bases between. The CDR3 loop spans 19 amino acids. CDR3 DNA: TGTGCCAGCACCTTTGGAGGGTCAGGGGCAGGGACGGTCGGCACTGAAGCTTTCTTT. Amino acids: CASTFGGSGAGTVGTEAFF.

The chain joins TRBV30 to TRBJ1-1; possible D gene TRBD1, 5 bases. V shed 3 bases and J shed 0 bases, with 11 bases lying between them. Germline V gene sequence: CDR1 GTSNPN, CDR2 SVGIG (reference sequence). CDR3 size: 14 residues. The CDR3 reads CAWRQQAVNTEAFF. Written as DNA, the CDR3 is TGTGCCTGGAGGCAACAGGCCGTGAACACTGAAGCTTTCTTT.

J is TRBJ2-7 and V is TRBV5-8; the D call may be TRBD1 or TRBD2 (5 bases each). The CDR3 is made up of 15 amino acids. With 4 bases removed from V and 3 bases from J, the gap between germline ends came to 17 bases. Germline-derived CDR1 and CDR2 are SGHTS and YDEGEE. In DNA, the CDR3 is TGTGCCAGCAGCATCCCCGGGGCTCCGAACTACGAGCAGTACTTC. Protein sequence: CASSIPGAPNYEQYF.

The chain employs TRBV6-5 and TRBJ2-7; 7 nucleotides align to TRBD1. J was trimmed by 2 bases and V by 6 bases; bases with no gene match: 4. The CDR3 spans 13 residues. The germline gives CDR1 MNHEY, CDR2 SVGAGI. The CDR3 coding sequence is TGTGCCAGCAGGGGGACAGCTACCTACGAGCAGTACTTC. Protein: CASRGTATYEQYF.